Listed below are T cell receptor beta chains from one sample, sequenced in a study of Graves' ophthalmopathy and Graves' hyperthyroidism. TCRdb re-called the multiplex PCR reads through MiXCR, storing one row per CDR3 protein. This table holds 200,000 to 300,000 distinct CDR3 sequences, about 47% found once. Material for sequencing was peripheral blood. These receptor sequences come from an adult man with Graves' ophthalmopathy. Both conserved end residues are part of each CDR3. A D gene is named only where the DNA matches it firmly. Clone size is given for some rows only: seen once, a few or many times, or a class if the clone is expanded.

d_gene	len	abundance	j_gene	v_gene	CDR3aa	CDR3nt
-	12	many	TRBJ2-7	TRBV28	CASSLLQGEQYF	TGTGCCAGCAGTTTATTGCAGGGCGAGCAGTACTTC
TRBD1	12	-	TRBJ2-7	TRBV10-3	CAISRDSYEQYF	TGTGCCATTTCCCGGGACAGCTACGAGCAGTACTTC
TRBD1	16	few	TRBJ1-1	TRBV5-1	CASSLGFGQGVTEAFF	TGCGCCAGCAGCTTGGGTTTCGGACAGGGGGTCACTGAAGCTTTCTTT
TRBD2	15	few	TRBJ2-5	TRBV20-1	CSARLAGEGQETQYF	TGCAGTGCTAGGTTAGCGGGAGAGGGCCAAGAGACCCAGTACTTC
TRBD1	13	-	TRBJ2-7	TRBV9	CASSLEGGYVQYF	TGTGCCAGCAGTTTAGAAGGGGGCTACGTGCAGTACTTC
TRBD1	13	-	TRBJ2-1	TRBV9	CASSNDGQGRQFF	TGTGCCAGCAGCAACGATGGACAGGGTAGGCAGTTCTTC
-	11	-	TRBJ2-7	TRBV2	CASSEVPEQYF	TGTGCCAGCAGTGAAGTTCCCGAGCAGTACTTC
TRBD2	14	-	TRBJ2-7	TRBV2	CASTSTSPLYEQYF	TGTGCCAGCACCTCGACTAGCCCCCTCTACGAGCAGTACTTC
TRBD2	15	-	TRBJ2-7	TRBV20-1	CSARDWGTSGSEQYF	TGCAGTGCTAGAGACTGGGGGACTAGCGGGTCCGAGCAGTACTTC
-	12	many	TRBJ2-7	TRBV29-1	CSVEDGGSAQYF	TGCAGCGTTGAAGATGGGGGGAGCGCTCAGTACTTC
-	11	many	TRBJ2-2	TRBV29-1	CSAGHAGELFF	TGCAGCGCTGGCCACGCCGGGGAGCTGTTTTTT
TRBD1	17	-	TRBJ1-6	TRBV5-1	CASSITPQGAENSPLHF	TGCGCCAGCAGCATTACACCTCAGGGGGCCGAGAATTCACCCCTCCACTTT
-	14	-	TRBJ1-5	TRBV2	CASSGAGGNQPQHF	TGTGCCAGCAGTGGCGCAGGGGGCAATCAGCCCCAGCATTTT
TRBD1	16	-	TRBJ1-3	TRBV10-2	CASSYAGQGKGNTIYF	TGTGCCAGCAGTTACGCGGGACAGGGGAAAGGAAACACCATATATTTT
TRBD1	14	many	TRBJ1-2	TRBV10-3	CAISDLQGGYGYTF	TGTGCCATCAGTGATCTACAGGGGGGGTATGGCTACACCTTC
TRBD1	17	-	TRBJ1-1	TRBV20-1	CSARLGQSATGNTEAFF	TGCAGTGCTAGACTTGGACAGTCCGCGACAGGGAATACTGAAGCTTTCTTT
-	14	many	TRBJ1-2	TRBV12-5	CASGLNEGFRGYTF	TGTGCTAGTGGTTTGAACGAGGGGTTCCGTGGCTACACCTTC
-	15	-	TRBJ2-2	TRBV10-3	CASSAGTPNTGELLF	TGTGCCAGCAGTGCCGGGACTCCGAACACCGGGGAGCTGCTTTTT